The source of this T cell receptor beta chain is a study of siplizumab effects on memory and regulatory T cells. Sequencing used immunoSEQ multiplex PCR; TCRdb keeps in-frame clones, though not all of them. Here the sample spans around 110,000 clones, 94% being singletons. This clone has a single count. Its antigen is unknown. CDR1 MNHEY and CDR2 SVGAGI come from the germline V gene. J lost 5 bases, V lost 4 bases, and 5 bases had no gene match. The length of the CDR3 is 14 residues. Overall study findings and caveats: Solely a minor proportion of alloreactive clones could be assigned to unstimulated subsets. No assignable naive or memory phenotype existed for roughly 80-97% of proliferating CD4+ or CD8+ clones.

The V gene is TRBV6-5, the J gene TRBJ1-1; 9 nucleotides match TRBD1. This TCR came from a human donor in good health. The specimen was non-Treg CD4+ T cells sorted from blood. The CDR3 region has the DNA TGTGCCAGCAGTTGGAACAGGGGGCGTACTGAAGCTTTCTTT. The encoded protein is CASSWNRGRTEAFF.